This is a list of T cell receptor beta chains from one sample in a study of shared clonotypes between healthy human individuals. Some clones are missing from TCRdb's copy, which holds only in-frame ones; the method was immunoSEQ multiplex PCR. Among hundreds of thousands of clones, roughly 95% were seen once, and the ten largest hold around 0.1%. The sequenced material came from naive CD8+ T cells sorted from blood. The receptors stem from a woman aged 25 to 39 in good health. CDR3s include the opening cysteine and the closing phenylalanine or tryptophan. A D gene is named only where the DNA matches it firmly. Part of the rows lack a size; the others show once, few, many or a class for expanded clones.

d_gene: NA
v_gene: TRBV7-6
abundance: NA
j_gene: TRBJ2-2
CDR3aa: CASSLGYGGELFF
CDR3nt: TGTGCCAGCAGCTTAGGTTACGGCGGGGAGCTGTTTTTT

d_gene: NA
v_gene: TRBV28
abundance: NA
j_gene: TRBJ1-5
CDR3aa: CASSFQGDYSNQPQHF
CDR3nt: TGTGCCAGCAGTTTTCAGGGTGACTATAGCAATCAGCCCCAGCATTTT

d_gene: NA
v_gene: TRBV28
abundance: NA
j_gene: TRBJ1-2
CDR3aa: CASSLRDSYGYTF
CDR3nt: TGTGCCAGCAGTTTAAGAGACAGCTATGGCTACACCTTC

d_gene: TRBD2
v_gene: TRBV11-2
abundance: NA
j_gene: TRBJ2-7
CDR3aa: CASSLGLAENYEQYF
CDR3nt: TGTGCCAGCAGCTTAGGACTAGCGGAGAACTACGAGCAGTACTTC

d_gene: NA
v_gene: TRBV5-1
abundance: NA
j_gene: TRBJ2-7
CDR3aa: CASSLSFQGHEQYF
CDR3nt: TGCGCCAGCAGCTTGAGTTTCCAGGGCCACGAGCAGTACTTC

d_gene: NA
v_gene: TRBV2
abundance: NA
j_gene: TRBJ2-3
CDR3aa: CASSENPSDTDTQYF
CDR3nt: TGTGCCAGCAGTGAAAACCCCTCGGATACAGATACGCAGTATTTT

d_gene: NA
v_gene: TRBV16
abundance: NA
j_gene: TRBJ2-7
CDR3aa: CASSLSSTEQYF
CDR3nt: TGTGCCAGCAGCCTGAGTAGCACCGAGCAGTACTTC

d_gene: NA
v_gene: TRBV2
abundance: NA
j_gene: TRBJ2-5
CDR3aa: CASSGGGADGAQYF
CDR3nt: TGTGCCAGCAGTGGCGGAGGAGCTGACGGGGCCCAGTACTTC

d_gene: TRBD2
v_gene: TRBV19
abundance: NA
j_gene: TRBJ2-1
CDR3aa: CASSKNLAGGPNNEQFF
CDR3nt: TGTGCCAGTAGCAAGAATCTAGCGGGAGGGCCGAATAATGAGCAGTTCTTC

d_gene: NA
v_gene: TRBV19
abundance: NA
j_gene: TRBJ2-1
CDR3aa: CASRNSGDNEQFF
CDR3nt: TGTGCCAGTAGGAATAGCGGTGACAATGAGCAGTTCTTC

d_gene: NA
v_gene: TRBV12-5
abundance: NA
j_gene: TRBJ2-1
CDR3aa: CASGDYLAYNEQFF
CDR3nt: TGTGCTAGTGGGGACTATCTAGCATACAATGAGCAGTTCTTC

d_gene: NA
v_gene: TRBV27
abundance: NA
j_gene: TRBJ2-7
CDR3aa: CASGYYEQYF
CDR3nt: TGTGCCAGCGGATACTACGAGCAGTACTTC

d_gene: NA
v_gene: TRBV7-8
abundance: NA
j_gene: TRBJ1-3
CDR3aa: CASRTDPSTGNTIYF
CDR3nt: TGTGCCAGCAGGACCGACCCCAGCACTGGAAACACCATATATTTT

d_gene: NA
v_gene: TRBV6-6
abundance: NA
j_gene: TRBJ1-1
CDR3aa: CASSYVSGTEAFF
CDR3nt: TGTGCCAGCAGTTACGTCAGCGGCACTGAAGCTTTCTTT

d_gene: NA
v_gene: TRBV6-5
abundance: NA
j_gene: TRBJ2-7
CDR3aa: CASSYGGSYEQYF
CDR3nt: TGTGCCAGCAGTTATGGGGGTTCCTACGAGCAGTACTTC

d_gene: NA
v_gene: TRBV10-1
abundance: once
j_gene: TRBJ2-1
CDR3aa: CASSVGQPYNEQFF
CDR3nt: TGCGCCAGCAGTGTGGGACAACCTTACAATGAGCAGTTCTTC

d_gene: TRBD2
v_gene: TRBV2
abundance: NA
j_gene: TRBJ2-1
CDR3aa: CASRPGLAVSSYNEQFF
CDR3nt: TGTGCCAGCAGACCGGGACTAGCGGTCAGCTCCTACAATGAGCAGTTCTTC

d_gene: NA
v_gene: TRBV29-1
abundance: NA
j_gene: TRBJ2-3
CDR3aa: CSVEGARGEITDTQYF
CDR3nt: TGCAGCGTTGAGGGGGCTCGGGGGGAGATTACAGATACGCAGTATTTT

d_gene: TRBD1
v_gene: TRBV27
abundance: NA
j_gene: TRBJ1-6
CDR3aa: CASSLTGADSPLHF
CDR3nt: TGTGCCAGCAGTCTCACAGGGGCCGATTCACCCCTCCACTTT

d_gene: TRBD2
v_gene: TRBV7-9
abundance: NA
j_gene: TRBJ2-7
CDR3aa: CASSRAAGGPWEQYF
CDR3nt: TGTGCCAGCAGCAGAGCGGCGGGAGGGCCGTGGGAGCAGTACTTC

d_gene: TRBD1
v_gene: TRBV29-1
abundance: NA
j_gene: TRBJ2-7
CDR3aa: CSVEEGTGIYEQYF
CDR3nt: TGCAGCGTTGAGGAGGGGACAGGGATATACGAGCAGTACTTC

d_gene: TRBD1
v_gene: TRBV5-6
abundance: NA
j_gene: TRBJ2-7
CDR3aa: CASSSNPDREGYEQYF
CDR3nt: TGTGCCAGCAGCTCTAACCCCGACAGGGAAGGCTACGAGCAGTACTTC

d_gene: NA
v_gene: TRBV19
abundance: NA
j_gene: TRBJ2-7
CDR3aa: CASSIGPGTDTYEQYF
CDR3nt: TGTGCCAGTAGTATTGGGCCCGGGACTGATACCTACGAGCAGTACTTC

d_gene: NA
v_gene: TRBV27
abundance: NA
j_gene: TRBJ2-7
CDR3aa: CASSLGGGTSYEQYF
CDR3nt: TGTGCCAGCAGTTTAGGCGGTGGGACCTCCTACGAGCAGTACTTC

d_gene: TRBD1
v_gene: TRBV2
abundance: NA
j_gene: TRBJ1-1
CDR3aa: CASRDQPGQGTVEAFF
CDR3nt: TGTGCCAGCAGAGATCAACCGGGACAGGGAACCGTTGAAGCTTTCTTT

d_gene: NA
v_gene: TRBV6-5
abundance: NA
j_gene: TRBJ1-1
CDR3aa: CASSYLGTEAFF
CDR3nt: TGTGCCAGCAGTTACTTGGGGACTGAAGCTTTCTTT

d_gene: NA
v_gene: TRBV27
abundance: once
j_gene: TRBJ2-5
CDR3aa: CASSLRETQYF
CDR3nt: TGTGCCAGCAGTTTAAGAGAGACCCAGTACTTC

d_gene: NA
v_gene: TRBV6-6
abundance: NA
j_gene: TRBJ2-7
CDR3aa: CASGSSYEQYF
CDR3nt: TGTGCCTCCGGGAGCTCCTACGAGCAGTACTTC

d_gene: NA
v_gene: TRBV5-1
abundance: NA
j_gene: TRBJ2-5
CDR3aa: CASSLRTTKETQYF
CDR3nt: TGCGCCAGCAGCCTCCGGACTACGAAAGAGACCCAGTACTTC

d_gene: TRBD1
v_gene: TRBV28
abundance: NA
j_gene: TRBJ1-5
CDR3aa: CASDLITGVGNQPQHF
CDR3nt: TGTGCCAGCGACTTAATCACAGGGGTCGGGAATCAGCCCCAGCATTTT

d_gene: NA
v_gene: TRBV27
abundance: NA
j_gene: TRBJ2-1
CDR3aa: CASHPGSSYNEQFF
CDR3nt: TGTGCCTCCCACCCCGGAAGCTCCTACAATGAGCAGTTCTTC

d_gene: NA
v_gene: TRBV27
abundance: NA
j_gene: TRBJ2-7
CDR3aa: CASSLPGYEQYF
CDR3nt: TGTGCCAGCAGTTTACCGGGATACGAGCAGTACTTC

d_gene: NA
v_gene: TRBV23-1
abundance: NA
j_gene: TRBJ1-3
CDR3aa: CASSQFFPGIFSGNTIYF
CDR3nt: TGCGCCAGCAGTCAATTTTTCCCTGGGATCTTCTCTGGAAACACCATATATTTT

d_gene: NA
v_gene: TRBV9
abundance: NA
j_gene: TRBJ2-1
CDR3aa: CASSGALNTYNEQFF
CDR3nt: TGTGCCAGCAGCGGAGCCCTAAACACTTACAATGAGCAGTTCTTC

d_gene: TRBD2
v_gene: TRBV27
abundance: NA
j_gene: TRBJ2-7
CDR3aa: CASSRILAGGPYEQYF
CDR3nt: TGTGCCAGCAGCAGGATCCTAGCGGGAGGACCCTACGAGCAGTACTTC

d_gene: NA
v_gene: TRBV6-5
abundance: NA
j_gene: TRBJ2-5
CDR3aa: CASRGGQTQYF
CDR3nt: TGTGCCAGCAGGGGAGGACAGACCCAGTACTTC

d_gene: NA
v_gene: TRBV7-8
abundance: NA
j_gene: TRBJ1-6
CDR3aa: CASSAGTDYSPLHF
CDR3nt: TGTGCCAGCAGCGCTGGGACTGATTATTCACCCCTCCACTTT

d_gene: TRBD1
v_gene: TRBV27
abundance: NA
j_gene: TRBJ2-1
CDR3aa: CASSLGQYNEQFF
CDR3nt: TGTGCCAGCAGTTTGGGACAGTACAATGAGCAGTTCTTC

d_gene: NA
v_gene: TRBV7-9
abundance: NA
j_gene: TRBJ2-1
CDR3aa: CASSKPRNEQFF
CDR3nt: TGTGCCAGCAGCAAGCCTCGCAATGAGCAGTTCTTC

d_gene: NA
v_gene: TRBV19
abundance: NA
j_gene: TRBJ1-1
CDR3aa: CASSSLTGNTEAFF
CDR3nt: TGTGCCAGTAGTTCTTTAACAGGAAACACTGAAGCTTTCTTT

d_gene: NA
v_gene: TRBV6-5
abundance: NA
j_gene: TRBJ2-1
CDR3aa: CASSTTGRGNEQFF
CDR3nt: TGTGCCAGCTCTACGACCGGTCGAGGGAATGAGCAGTTCTTC

d_gene: TRBD1
v_gene: TRBV10-1
abundance: few
j_gene: TRBJ1-5
CDR3aa: CASSERDRVHQPQHF
CDR3nt: TGCGCCAGCAGTGAACGCGACAGGGTCCATCAGCCCCAGCATTTT

d_gene: NA
v_gene: TRBV27
abundance: NA
j_gene: TRBJ2-3
CDR3aa: CATSHSGDDTDTQYF
CDR3nt: TGTGCCACCTCTCACTCGGGGGATGACACAGATACGCAGTATTTT

d_gene: NA
v_gene: TRBV27
abundance: once
j_gene: TRBJ1-2
CDR3aa: CASSLYPLEGRDGYTF
CDR3nt: TGTGCCAGCAGTTTATACCCCCTCGAGGGGAGGGATGGCTACACCTTC

d_gene: NA
v_gene: TRBV28
abundance: NA
j_gene: TRBJ2-2
CDR3aa: CASSFSNSGELFF
CDR3nt: TGTGCCAGCAGTTTCTCCAACTCCGGGGAGCTGTTTTTT